This T cell receptor (beta chain) was observed in a study of technical replicates of blood from several donors. Produced via immunoSEQ multiplex PCR; TCRdb's table is partial and in-frame only. The repertoire holds some 70,000 clones, with around nine tenths as singletons. This CDR3 spans 15 amino acids. The V gene lost 4 bases and the J gene lost 3 bases, with 15 bases spanning the gap. Germline CDR1 reads SGHRS; CDR2 reads YFSETQ. This sequence originates from a human donor in good health. The specimen sequenced was T cells isolated from PBMCs. The chain recombines TRBV5-1 with TRBJ2-3, with a weak D call TRBD1 (7 bases). For the CDR3, the DNA is TGCGCCAGCAGCACAACAGGGGACTCAACAGATACGCAGTATTTT. It is translated as CASSTTGDSTDTQYF. Combining the CDR3 with reference TRBV5-1 and TRBJ2-3 gives the whole variable domain KAGVTQTPRYLIKTRGQQVTLSCSPISGHRSVSWYQQTPGQGLQFLFEYFSETQRNKGNFPGRFSGRQFSNSRSEMNVSTLELGDSALYLCASSTTGDSTDTQYFGPGTRLTVL.